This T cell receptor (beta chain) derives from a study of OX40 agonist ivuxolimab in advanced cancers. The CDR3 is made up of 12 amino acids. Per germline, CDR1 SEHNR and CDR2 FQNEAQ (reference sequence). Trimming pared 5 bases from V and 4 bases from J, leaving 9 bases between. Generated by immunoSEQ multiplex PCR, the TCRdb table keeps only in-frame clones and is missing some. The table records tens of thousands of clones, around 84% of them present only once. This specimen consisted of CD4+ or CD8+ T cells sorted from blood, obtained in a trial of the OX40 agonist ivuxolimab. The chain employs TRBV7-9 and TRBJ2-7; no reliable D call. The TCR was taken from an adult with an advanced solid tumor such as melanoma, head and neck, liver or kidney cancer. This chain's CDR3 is CASSPNGYEQYF. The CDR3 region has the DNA TGTGCCAGCAGCCCGAATGGTTACGAGCAGTACTTC.